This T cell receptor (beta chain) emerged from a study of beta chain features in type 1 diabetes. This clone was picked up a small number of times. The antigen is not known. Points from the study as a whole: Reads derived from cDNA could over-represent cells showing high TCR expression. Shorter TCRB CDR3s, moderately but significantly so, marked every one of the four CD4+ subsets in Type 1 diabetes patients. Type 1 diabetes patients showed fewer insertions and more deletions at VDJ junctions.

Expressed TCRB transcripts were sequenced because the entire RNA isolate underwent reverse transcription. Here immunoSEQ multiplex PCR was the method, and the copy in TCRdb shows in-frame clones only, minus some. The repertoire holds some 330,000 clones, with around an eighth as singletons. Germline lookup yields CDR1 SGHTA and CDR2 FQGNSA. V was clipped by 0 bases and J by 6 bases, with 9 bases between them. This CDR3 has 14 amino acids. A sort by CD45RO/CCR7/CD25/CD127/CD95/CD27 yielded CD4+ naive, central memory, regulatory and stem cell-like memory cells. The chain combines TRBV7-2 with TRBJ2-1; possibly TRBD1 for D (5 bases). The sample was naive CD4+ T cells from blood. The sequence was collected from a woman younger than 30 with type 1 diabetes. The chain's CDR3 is CASSLAQGSNEQFF. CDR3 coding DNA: TGTGCCAGCAGCTTAGCGCAGGGCAGCAATGAGCAGTTCTTC.